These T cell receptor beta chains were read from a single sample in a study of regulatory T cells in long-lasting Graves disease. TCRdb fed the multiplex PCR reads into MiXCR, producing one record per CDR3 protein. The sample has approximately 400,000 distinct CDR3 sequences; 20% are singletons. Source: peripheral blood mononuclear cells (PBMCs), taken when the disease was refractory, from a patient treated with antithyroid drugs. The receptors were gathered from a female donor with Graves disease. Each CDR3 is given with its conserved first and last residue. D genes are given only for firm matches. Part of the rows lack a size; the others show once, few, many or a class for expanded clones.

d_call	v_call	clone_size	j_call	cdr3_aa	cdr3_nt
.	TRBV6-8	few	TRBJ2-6	CASTEGPPPGANVLTF	TGTGCCAGCACCGAGGGACCGCCCCCTGGGGCCAACGTCCTGACTTTC
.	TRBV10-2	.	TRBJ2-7	CASSEWGSEQYF	TGCGCCAGCAGTGAGTGGGGTAGCGAGCAGTACTTC
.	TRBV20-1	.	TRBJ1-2	CSARGMTGGGNYGYTF	TGCAGTGCTAGAGGGATGACAGGCGGGGGAAACTATGGCTACACCTTC
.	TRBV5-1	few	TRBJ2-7	CASSSVFREQYF	TGCGCCAGCTCCTCGGTCTTCCGGGAGCAGTACTTC
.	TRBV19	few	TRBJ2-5	CASSIGAGTPRETQYF	TGTGCCAGTAGTATAGGAGCCGGGACACCGCGTGAGACCCAGTACTTC
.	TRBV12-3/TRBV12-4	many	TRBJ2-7	CASSLDPGAGEQYF	TGTGCCAGCAGTTTAGATCCGGGGGCAGGAGAGCAGTACTTC
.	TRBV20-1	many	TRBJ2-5	CSAGLKSGAQYF	TGCAGTGCTGGCCTTAAATCGGGGGCCCAGTACTTC
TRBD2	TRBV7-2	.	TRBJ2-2	CASSLDGRGSGELFF	TGTGCCAGCAGCTTAGACGGGAGGGGGTCCGGGGAGCTGTTTTTT
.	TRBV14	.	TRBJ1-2	CASSQGIGYGYTF	TGTGCCAGCAGCCAAGGTATAGGATATGGCTACACCTTC
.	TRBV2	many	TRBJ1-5	CASSESARYSNQPQHF	TGTGCCAGCAGTGAATCAGCACGTTATAGCAATCAGCCCCAGCATTTT
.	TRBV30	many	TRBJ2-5	CAWSQDQETQYF	TGTGCCTGGAGTCAAGACCAAGAGACCCAGTACTTC
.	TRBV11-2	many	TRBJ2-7	CASSSTGKSYEQYF	TGTGCCAGCAGCTCGACAGGAAAAAGCTACGAGCAGTACTTC
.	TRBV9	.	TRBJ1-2	CASSPNPHGGGYTF	TGTGCCAGCAGCCCCAACCCACACGGGGGTGGCTACACCTTC
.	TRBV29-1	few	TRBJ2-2	CSVGQNTGELFF	TGCAGCGTAGGACAGAACACCGGGGAGCTGTTTTTT
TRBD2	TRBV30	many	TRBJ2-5	CAWSVGLAGPQETQYF	TGTGCCTGGAGTGTAGGACTAGCGGGACCACAAGAGACCCAGTACTTC
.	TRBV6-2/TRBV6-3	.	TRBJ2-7	CASHSRGWDEQYF	TGTGCCAGCCACTCCAGGGGATGGGACGAGCAGTACTTC
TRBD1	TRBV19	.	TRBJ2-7	CASSSIKNDRGGYEQYF	TGTGCCAGTAGTTCAATCAAAAACGACAGGGGAGGCTACGAGCAGTACTTC
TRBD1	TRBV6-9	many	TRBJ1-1	CASSYRQSWDRRGENTEAFF	TGTGCCAGCAGTTACCGTCAGTCGTGGGACAGGCGAGGGGAGAACACTGAAGCTTTCTTT
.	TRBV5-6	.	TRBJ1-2	CASSLGGAAFRDYGYTF	TGTGCCAGCAGCTTGGGCGGGGCGGCCTTCCGTGACTATGGCTACACCTTC
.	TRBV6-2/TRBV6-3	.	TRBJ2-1	CASSEDLGGGNEQFF	TGTGCCAGCAGTGAGGATCTAGGGGGAGGCAATGAGCAGTTCTTC
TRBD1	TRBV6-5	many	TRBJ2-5	CASSYSYKGAYQETQYF	TGTGCCAGCAGTTACTCTTACAAGGGGGCCTACCAAGAGACCCAGTACTTC
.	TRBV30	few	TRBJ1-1	CAIRNEGNTEAFF	TGTGCTATTCGAAATGAGGGGAACACTGAAGCTTTCTTT
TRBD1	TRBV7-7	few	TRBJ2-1	CASSRDRANEQFF	TGTGCTAGCAGCCGGGACAGGGCCAATGAGCAGTTCTTC
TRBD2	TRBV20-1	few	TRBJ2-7	CSAASGLAGGAYEQYF	TGCAGTGCTGCTTCGGGGCTAGCGGGAGGCGCCTACGAGCAGTACTTC
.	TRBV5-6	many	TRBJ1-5	CASSLVGRNQPQHF	TGTGCCAGCAGCTTGGTTGGGCGCAATCAGCCCCAGCATTTT
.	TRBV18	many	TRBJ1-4	CASSPDRPGVGEKLFF	TGTGCCAGCTCACCCGACCGCCCAGGGGTGGGTGAAAAACTGTTTTTT
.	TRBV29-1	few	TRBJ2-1	CSVEGAGYNEQFF	TGCAGCGTCGAGGGAGCGGGCTACAATGAGCAGTTCTTC
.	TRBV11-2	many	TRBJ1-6	CASSRSSYNSPLHF	TGTGCCAGCAGCCGGAGCTCCTATAATTCACCCCTCCACTTT
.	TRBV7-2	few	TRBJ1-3	CASKASGNTIYF	TGTGCCAGCAAGGCCTCTGGAAACACCATATATTTT
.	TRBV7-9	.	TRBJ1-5	CASSSDSQPQHF	TGTGCCAGCAGTTCGGACAGCCAGCCCCAGCATTTT
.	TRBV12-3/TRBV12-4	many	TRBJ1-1	CASAWGLNTEAFF	TGTGCCAGCGCCTGGGGCCTAAACACTGAAGCTTTCTTT
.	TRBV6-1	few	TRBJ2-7	CASSEAGSIYEQYF	TGTGCCAGCAGTGAAGCGGGCAGCATCTACGAGCAGTACTTC